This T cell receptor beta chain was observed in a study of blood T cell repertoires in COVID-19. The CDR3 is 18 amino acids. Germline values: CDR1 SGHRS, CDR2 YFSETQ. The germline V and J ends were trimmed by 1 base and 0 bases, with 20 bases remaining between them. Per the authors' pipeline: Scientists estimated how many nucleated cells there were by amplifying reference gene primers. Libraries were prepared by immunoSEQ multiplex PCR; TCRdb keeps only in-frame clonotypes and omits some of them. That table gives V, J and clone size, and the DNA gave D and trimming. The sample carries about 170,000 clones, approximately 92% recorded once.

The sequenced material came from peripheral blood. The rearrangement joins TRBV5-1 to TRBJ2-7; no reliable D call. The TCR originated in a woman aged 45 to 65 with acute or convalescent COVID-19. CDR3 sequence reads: CASSLSLYLRWSSYEQYF. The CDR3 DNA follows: TGCGCCAGCAGCTTGTCCCTCTATCTACGTTGGAGCTCCTACGAGCAGTACTTC.